These T cell receptor beta chains were read from a single sample in a study of immune characterization of retroperitoneal liposarcoma. TCRdb ran MiXCR on the PCR reads and lists one entry per CDR3 protein. The sample has about 2,300 distinct CDR3 sequences, 35% to 50% seen once. Sequenced material: tumor tissue. The receptors originated from a male donor with retroperitoneal liposarcoma. The CDR3 runs from the conserved cysteine through the conserved F or W. Fields, in order: J gene, D gene, clone size, V gene, CDR3 DNA, CDR3 protein. A D gene is named only where the DNA matches it firmly. Rows give clone size only sometimes, using once, few, many, or a class for an expanded clone.

TRBJ2-1,.,.,TRBV6-5,TGTGCCAGCAGTTACTCGATCACGGGGTGGAATGAGCAGTTCTTC,CASSYSITGWNEQFF
TRBJ1-4,.,few,TRBV7-8,TGTGCCAGCAGCTTAAACCCTTCCGTGGATGAAAAACTGTTTTTT,CASSLNPSVDEKLFF
TRBJ2-2,.,large,TRBV6-1,TGTGCCAGCAGACCCTTTGATGCCGGGGAGCTGTTTTTT,CASRPFDAGELFF
TRBJ2-7,TRBD1,.,TRBV10-3,TGTGCCATCAGGGGGACAGACTACGAGCAGTACTTC,CAIRGTDYEQYF
TRBJ2-1,.,.,TRBV4-2,TGTGCCAGCAGCCAAGAACAGCCGGTGGTCGGGGATGAGCAGTTCTTC,CASSQEQPVVGDEQFF
TRBJ2-3,.,medium-sized,TRBV7-2,TGTGCCAGCAGCTTATCGGGGGGCACAGATACGCAGTATTTT,CASSLSGGTDTQYF
TRBJ2-2,.,.,TRBV6-1,TGTGCCAGCAGCCTGGGACTCAACACCGGGGAGCTGTTTTTT,CASSLGLNTGELFF
TRBJ2-3,.,.,TRBV11-2,TGTGCCAGCAGCTTATACGCTGGGGCAGATACGCAGTATTTT,CASSLYAGADTQYF
TRBJ2-7,.,.,TRBV6-1,TGTGCCACTAACAGCGAGACCTACGAGCAGTACTTC,CATNSETYEQYF
TRBJ2-1,TRBD2,large,TRBV5-1,TGCGCCAGCAGCTTGGGACTAGCGGAAAACAATGAGCAGTTCTTC,CASSLGLAENNEQFF
TRBJ1-2,.,.,TRBV6-1,TGTGCCAGCAGTCCCGGGGCAGATTATGGCTACACCTTC,CASSPGADYGYTF
TRBJ2-1,TRBD2,.,TRBV11-3,TGTGCCAGCAGCTCTAGCGGGAGAGGGCCCAATGAGCAGTTCTTC,CASSSSGRGPNEQFF
TRBJ2-7,TRBD1,medium-sized,TRBV27,TGTGCCAGCAGTTTGGGACAGGGGGTTACCTACGAGCAGTACTTC,CASSLGQGVTYEQYF
TRBJ2-1,.,.,TRBV6-5,TGTGCCAGCAGCTACGGACCCCGGGTTAATGAGCAGTTCTTC,CASSYGPRVNEQFF
TRBJ2-3,TRBD2,.,TRBV6-1,TGTGCCAGCAGTGTCTATAGCGGGGATACGCAGTATTTT,CASSVYSGDTQYF
TRBJ2-1,.,.,TRBV11-3,TGTGCCAGCAGCTTAAAAGGGTTCTCCTACAATGAGCAGTTCTTC,CASSLKGFSYNEQFF
TRBJ2-4,.,once,TRBV6-1,TGTGCCAGCAGTTACGGACTAAACAATGAGCAGTACTTC,CASSYGLNNEQYF
TRBJ2-1,TRBD2,large,TRBV10-3,TGTGCCATCAGTGATGGGACTAGTCTCGGTGAGCAGTTCTTC,CAISDGTSLGEQFF
TRBJ2-1,.,few,TRBV14,TGTGCCAGCAGCCAAGATCAAAATACGGCGCAGTTCTTC,CASSQDQNTAQFF
TRBJ2-1,TRBD1,.,TRBV6-6,TGTGCCAGCAGTTACTCCACCGGGACAGGAGGAGGCGAGCAGTTCTTC,CASSYSTGTGGGEQFF
TRBJ2-3,.,.,TRBV6-1,TGTGCCAGCAGTGGACCGACGGACTATTGGGCAGATACGCAGTATTTT,CASSGPTDYWADTQYF
TRBJ2-7,TRBD2,.,TRBV7-8,TGTGCCAGCAGCTTAGCGGGAGGGCCCGGTTCCTACGAGCAGTACTTC,CASSLAGGPGSYEQYF
TRBJ2-1,TRBD1,.,TRBV6-5,TGTGCCAGCACCGAACCAGGGGGCCGTAATGAGCAGTTCTTC,CASTEPGGRNEQFF
TRBJ2-1,.,.,TRBV12-3/TRBV12-4,TGTGCCAGCAGAGGTGGGAGAAGAAACAATGAGCAGTTCTTC,CASRGGRRNNEQFF
TRBJ2-3,.,.,TRBV7-6,TGTGCCAGCAGCGCCCAGTGGGGCAGTGAGACCCAGTATTTT,CASSAQWGSETQYF
TRBJ2-3,TRBD2,medium-sized,TRBV6-4,TGTGCCAGCAGTGAGGCGGGAGTCACAGATACGCAGTATTTT,CASSEAGVTDTQYF
TRBJ2-2,TRBD2,few,TRBV6-1,TGTGCCAGTATAAGACTAGCGGGAGGCGGCGGGGAGCTGTTTTTT,CASIRLAGGGGELFF
TRBJ2-2,TRBD1,.,TRBV6-1,TGTGCCAGCAGGAAAGGACAGGCTGTCACCGGGGAGCTGTTTTTT,CASRKGQAVTGELFF
TRBJ1-6,TRBD1,.,TRBV7-6,TGTGCCAGCAGCCCAGGGGGTAATTCACCCCTCCACTTT,CASSPGGNSPLHF
TRBJ2-5,.,.,TRBV27,TGTGCCAGCAGCCACCGACAGCAAGAGACCCAGTACTTC,CASSHRQQETQYF
TRBJ2-5,.,.,TRBV7-3,TGTGCCAGCAGCCCTGGCCCAGGGGATCCAGAGACCCAGTACTTC,CASSPGPGDPETQYF